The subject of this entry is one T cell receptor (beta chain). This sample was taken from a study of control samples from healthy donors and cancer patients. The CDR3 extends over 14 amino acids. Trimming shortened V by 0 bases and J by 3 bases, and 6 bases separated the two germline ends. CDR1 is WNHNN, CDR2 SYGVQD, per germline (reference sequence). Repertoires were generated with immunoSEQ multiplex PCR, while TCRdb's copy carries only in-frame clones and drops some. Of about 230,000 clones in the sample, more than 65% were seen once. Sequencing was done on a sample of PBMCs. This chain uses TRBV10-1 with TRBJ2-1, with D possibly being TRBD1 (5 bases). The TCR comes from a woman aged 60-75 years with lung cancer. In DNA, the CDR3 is TGCGCCAGCAGTGAGTCACAGGTCTACAATGAGCAGTTCTTC. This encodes CASSESQVYNEQFF.